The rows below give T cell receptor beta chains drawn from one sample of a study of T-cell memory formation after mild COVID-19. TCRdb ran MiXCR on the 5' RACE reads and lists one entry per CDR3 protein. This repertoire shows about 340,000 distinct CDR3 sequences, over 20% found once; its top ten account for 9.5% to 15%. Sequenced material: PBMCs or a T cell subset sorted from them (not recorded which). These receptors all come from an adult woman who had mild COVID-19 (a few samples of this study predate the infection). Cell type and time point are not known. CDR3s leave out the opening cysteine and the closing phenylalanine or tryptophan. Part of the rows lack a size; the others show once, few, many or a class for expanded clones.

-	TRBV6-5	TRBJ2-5	ASRGQGGGTQY
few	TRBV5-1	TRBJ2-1	ASSTEGLDEQF
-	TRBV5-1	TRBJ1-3	ASSSQGTAPSGNTIY
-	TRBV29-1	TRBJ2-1	SVDGLGANEQF
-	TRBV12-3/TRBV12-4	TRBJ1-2	ASSFGTNYGYT
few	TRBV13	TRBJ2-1	ASSFTGRAVNEQF
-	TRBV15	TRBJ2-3	ATQQVLTDTQY
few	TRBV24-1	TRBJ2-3	ATSDFLGLAGMPSTDTQY
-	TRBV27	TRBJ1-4	ASSRRGPAGNEKLF
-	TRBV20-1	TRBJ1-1	SARTGGIDTEAF
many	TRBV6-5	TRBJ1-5	ASAEQSNQPQH
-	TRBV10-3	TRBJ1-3	ATGAGGNSGNTIY
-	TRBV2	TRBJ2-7	ASRGVEQY
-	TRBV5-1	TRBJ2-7	ASSSTSTPNSYEQY
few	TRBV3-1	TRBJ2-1	ASSHVDEQF
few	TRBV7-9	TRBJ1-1	ASSLAGHREGNTEAF
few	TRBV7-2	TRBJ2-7	ASSEGPTNEQY
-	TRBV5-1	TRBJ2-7	ASSLADRGSHEQY
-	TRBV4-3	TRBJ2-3	ASSRTSGSLTDTQY
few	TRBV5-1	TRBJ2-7	ASSLSGIGSEQY
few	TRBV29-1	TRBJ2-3	SVPRRGQKDTQY
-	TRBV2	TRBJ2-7	ASRGLATTYEQY
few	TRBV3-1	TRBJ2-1	ASSQERWGGLNNEQF
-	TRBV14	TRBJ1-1	ASSQDLGGSAF
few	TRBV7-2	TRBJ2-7	ASSLYLEQGALEQY
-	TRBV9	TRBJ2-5	ASSVQGQKQETQY
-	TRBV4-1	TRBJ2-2	ASSTPQGLRELF
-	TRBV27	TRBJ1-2	ASSPLGGALIHT
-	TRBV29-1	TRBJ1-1	SAVMSTGGTTEAF
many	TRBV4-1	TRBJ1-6	ASSQATITNSPLH
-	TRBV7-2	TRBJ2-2	ASSLGLAGPLSVAGELF
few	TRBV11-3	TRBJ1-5	ASSLGGAPNQPQH
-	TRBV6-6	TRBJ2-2	ASRTRLAGVIGELF
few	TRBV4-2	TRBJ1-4	ASSHQGKNEKLF
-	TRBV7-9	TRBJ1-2	ASSLDLTGLNYGYT
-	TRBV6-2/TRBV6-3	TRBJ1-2	ASSWFVAGTGYGYT
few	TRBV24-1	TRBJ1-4	ATSSTGENEKLF